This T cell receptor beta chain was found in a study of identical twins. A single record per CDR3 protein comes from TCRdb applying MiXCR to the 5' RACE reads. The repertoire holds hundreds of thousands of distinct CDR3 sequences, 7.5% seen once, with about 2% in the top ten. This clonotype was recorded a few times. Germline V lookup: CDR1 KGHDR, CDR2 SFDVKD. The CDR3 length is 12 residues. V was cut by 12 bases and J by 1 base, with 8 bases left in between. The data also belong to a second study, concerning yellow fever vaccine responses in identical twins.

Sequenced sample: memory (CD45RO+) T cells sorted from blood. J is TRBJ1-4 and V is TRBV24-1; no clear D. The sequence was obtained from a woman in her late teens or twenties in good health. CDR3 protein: CAAGGTNEKLFF. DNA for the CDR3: TGTGCCGCGGGAGGAACTAATGAAAAACTGTTTTTT.